This TCR beta chain derives from a study of blood T cells in healthy people across ages. Study outcomes and limitations: A strong correlation was seen between TCR beta diversity and naive T cell percentage. Investigators viewed diversity estimates from one million T cells as underestimates, the study reported.

At least 5.5 micrograms of total RNA were extracted per sample. As regards this clonotype: Its matching antigen is unknown.

This CDR3 spans 14 amino acids. CDR1 is SGHTA, CDR2 FQGTGA, per germline. V lost 5 bases, J lost 2 bases, and 11 bases lay in between. Combining a sample-barcoded 5' primer with a J-beta primer mix, a second PCR ran for roughly 7 to 12 cycles. TCRdb called the 5' RACE reads again in MiXCR, with one record for every CDR3 protein. The data contain approximately 1,700,000 distinct CDR3 sequences, approximately 39% of them singletons. The gene calls are TRBV7-3 and TRBJ2-3; no reliable D call. The sequenced sample was blood. The TCR originated in a human donor in good health. DNA of the CDR3: TGTGCCAGCAGCCTCACCGTGTACACAGATACGCAGTATTTT. Translated: CASSLTVYTDTQYF. Using reference TRBV7-3 and TRBJ2-3 for the parts outside the CDR3, the full variable domain is GAGVSQTPSNKVTEKGKYVELRCDPISGHTALYWYRQSLGQGPEFLIYFQGTGAADDSGLPNDRFFAVRPEGSVSTLKIQRTERGDSAVYLCASSLTVYTDTQYFGPGTRLTVL.